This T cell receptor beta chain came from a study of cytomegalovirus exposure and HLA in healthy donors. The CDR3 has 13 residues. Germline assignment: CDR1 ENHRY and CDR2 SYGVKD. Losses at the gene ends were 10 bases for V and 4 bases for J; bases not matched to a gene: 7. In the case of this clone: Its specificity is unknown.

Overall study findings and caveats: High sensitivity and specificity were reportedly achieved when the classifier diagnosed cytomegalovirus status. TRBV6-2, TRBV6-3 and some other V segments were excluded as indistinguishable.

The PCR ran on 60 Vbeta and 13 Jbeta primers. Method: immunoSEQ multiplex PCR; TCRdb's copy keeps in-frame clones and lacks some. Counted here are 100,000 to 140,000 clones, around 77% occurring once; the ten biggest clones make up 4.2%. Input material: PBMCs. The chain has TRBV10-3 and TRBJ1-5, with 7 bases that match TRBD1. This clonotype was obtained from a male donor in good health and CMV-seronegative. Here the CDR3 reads CASRQGLNQPQHF. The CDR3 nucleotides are TGTGCCAGTCGACAGGGCTTGAATCAGCCCCAGCATTTT.